The present TCR beta chain was sequenced within a study of cytomegalovirus exposure and HLA in healthy donors. V was clipped by 3 bases and J by 6 bases, with 11 bases between them. The germline V gene encodes CDR1 SGHTA and CDR2 FQGNSA. The CDR3 is made up of 13 amino acids. Amplification used 60 Vbeta primers and 13 Jbeta primers. Repertoires were generated with immunoSEQ multiplex PCR, while TCRdb's copy carries only in-frame clones and drops some. This repertoire shows some 130,000 clones, approximately 80% found once; its top ten account for nearly 4%. Sequencing input: PBMCs. This receptor was obtained from a male donor in good health and CMV-seronegative. The chain uses TRBV7-2 and TRBJ1-1; D not certain. In DNA form, the CDR3 reads TGTGCCAGCAGCTTTGGTCTGGCAGCTGAAGCTTTCTTT. This codes for CASSFGLAAEAFF. The whole variable domain, filled in from reference TRBV7-2 and TRBJ1-1, reads GAGVSQSPSNKVTEKGKDVELRCDPISGHTALYWYRQSLGQGLEFLIYFQGNSAPDKSGLPSDRFSAERTGGSVSTLTIQRTQQEDSAVYLCASSFGLAAEAFFGQGTRLTVV.